This paragraph covers one T cell receptor beta chain sequence. The target antigen is unknown. Trimming left V 1 base short and J 8 bases short, with 11 bases between. The CDR3 is 13 amino acids. Germline V gene lookup returns CDR1 SGHVS and CDR2 FNYEAQ. TCRdb's copy holds only in-frame clones and misses some; the assay was immunoSEQ multiplex PCR. Of fewer than 45,000 clones listed, roughly 73% were seen once; the top ten hold roughly 8.1%. This entry is derived from a study of T cells after posttransplantation cyclophosphamide. Study outcomes and limitations: Blood and skin or GI T cell repertoires showed limited TRB overlap. Recipient CMV seropositivity and CMV reactivation strongly tracked TRB clonality.

Cyclophosphamide on days +3 and +4 followed busulfan-fludarabine conditioning and a marrow graft. Here the sequenced sample was CD4+ T cells sorted from blood, taken 1,700 to 2,000 days after a stem cell transplant with posttransplant cyclophosphamide. The rearrangement links TRBV7-6 to TRBJ1-2; unclear D gene. The source is a female patient aged 35-55 years who received an allogeneic stem cell transplant from a related donor, was CMV-positive, and had no GVHD. Some of the T cells might come from the graft donor. The CDR3 loop is CASSLVSGLGYTF. For the CDR3, the DNA is TGTGCCAGCAGCTTAGTATCTGGCCTCGGCTACACCTTC.